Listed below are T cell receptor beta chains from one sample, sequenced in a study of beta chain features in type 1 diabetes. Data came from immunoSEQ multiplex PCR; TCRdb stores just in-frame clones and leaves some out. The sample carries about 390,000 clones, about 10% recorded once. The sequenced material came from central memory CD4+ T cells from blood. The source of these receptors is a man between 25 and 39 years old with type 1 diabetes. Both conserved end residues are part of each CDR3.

CASSRAGGALKDNEQFF TRBJ2-1 TRBV7-8
CASSLETGFQYQETQYF TRBJ2-5 TRBV7-2
CASSPITGELFF TRBJ2-2 TRBV18
CASSWQGTTYEQYF TRBJ2-7 TRBV11-2
CASSRETGGNEKLFF TRBJ1-4 TRBV6-5
CAISDGQGSYGYTF TRBJ1-2 TRBV10-3
CASSFRARDPSYNEQFF TRBJ2-1 TRBV5-6
CASSQRGDRGQGYTF TRBJ1-2 TRBV27
CASLTGNQETQYF TRBJ2-5 TRBV18
CAISERPKGETQYF TRBJ2-5 TRBV6-1